This is a list of T cell receptor beta chains from one sample in a study of control samples from healthy donors and cancer patients. The data were produced by immunoSEQ multiplex PCR, yet TCRdb's version contains in-frame clones alone and is incomplete. The sample has around 170,000 clones; approximately 86% are singletons. Sequenced input: blood. The source is a woman aged 30 to 39 in good health. Both conserved end residues are part of each CDR3. A D gene is named only where the DNA matches it firmly. Expanded clones are given a class, and other clones once, few, many or no size at all.

j_call: TRBJ1-4
v_call: TRBV5-1
clone_size: once
d_call: .
cdr3_nt: TGCGCCAGCAGCTTGGATGAGGACCGGTGGGGGGAAAAACTGTTTTTT
cdr3_aa: CASSLDEDRWGEKLFF

j_call: TRBJ1-3
v_call: TRBV27
clone_size: .
d_call: .
cdr3_nt: TGTGCCAGCAGTCCGCGAGGGTCTGGAAACACCATATATTTT
cdr3_aa: CASSPRGSGNTIYF

j_call: TRBJ1-1
v_call: TRBV29-1
clone_size: .
d_call: .
cdr3_nt: TGCAGCGTTGGTTATCAGGGTTTAGGGGAAGCTTTCTTT
cdr3_aa: CSVGYQGLGEAFF

j_call: TRBJ1-4
v_call: TRBV25-1
clone_size: .
d_call: .
cdr3_nt: TGTGCCAGCAGTGAAGTCCATGGGGGAACGGAAAAACTGTTTTTT
cdr3_aa: CASSEVHGGTEKLFF

j_call: TRBJ1-6
v_call: TRBV27
clone_size: .
d_call: TRBD1
cdr3_nt: TGTGCCAGCACAGCCGGGACAGTCTATAATTCACCCCTCCACTTT
cdr3_aa: CASTAGTVYNSPLHF

j_call: TRBJ1-5
v_call: TRBV7-9
clone_size: .
d_call: .
cdr3_nt: TGTGCCAGCAGCTCGGATCAGGGGTATTATAGCAATCAGCCCCAGCATTTT
cdr3_aa: CASSSDQGYYSNQPQHF

j_call: TRBJ1-6
v_call: TRBV19
clone_size: .
d_call: TRBD1
cdr3_nt: TGTGCCAGTAGAACGGGACAGAATAATTCACCCCTCCACTTT
cdr3_aa: CASRTGQNNSPLHF

j_call: TRBJ2-1
v_call: TRBV27
clone_size: .
d_call: .
cdr3_nt: TGTGCCAGCAGTTCCTCCGGCCTCCCTAGGAATGAGCAGTTCTTC
cdr3_aa: CASSSSGLPRNEQFF

j_call: TRBJ1-2
v_call: TRBV5-5
clone_size: once
d_call: .
cdr3_nt: TGTGCCAGCAGCTTGGGTACGGCCCTCTTTGACTATGGCTACACCTTC
cdr3_aa: CASSLGTALFDYGYTF

j_call: TRBJ2-1
v_call: TRBV11-2
clone_size: .
d_call: .
cdr3_nt: TGTGCCAGCAGCTTCCGCCGGGACCATGAGCAGTTCTTC
cdr3_aa: CASSFRRDHEQFF

j_call: TRBJ1-3
v_call: TRBV5-5
clone_size: .
d_call: .
cdr3_nt: TGTGCCAGCAGCGACGCAGGAAGGGTGACCGGTGGAAACACCATATATTTT
cdr3_aa: CASSDAGRVTGGNTIYF

j_call: TRBJ2-6
v_call: TRBV5-6
clone_size: .
d_call: .
cdr3_nt: TGTGCCAGCAGCTGGGAAGGACTGGGATTCTCTGGGGCCAACGTCCTGACTTTC
cdr3_aa: CASSWEGLGFSGANVLTF

j_call: TRBJ2-3
v_call: TRBV6-5
clone_size: once
d_call: .
cdr3_nt: TGTGCCAGCAGCGTAGCGGGCACAGATACGCAGTATTTT
cdr3_aa: CASSVAGTDTQYF

j_call: TRBJ2-5
v_call: TRBV6-6
clone_size: .
d_call: .
cdr3_nt: TGTGCCAGCAGTATTACAGGGTCGGTATTGGGAGAGACCCAGTACTTC
cdr3_aa: CASSITGSVLGETQYF

j_call: TRBJ2-3
v_call: TRBV24-1
clone_size: .
d_call: TRBD1
cdr3_nt: TGTGCCACCAGTGATTTGCAGGGACAGTCTCTCACAGATACGCAGTATTTT
cdr3_aa: CATSDLQGQSLTDTQYF

j_call: TRBJ2-3
v_call: TRBV5-4
clone_size: .
d_call: TRBD2
cdr3_nt: TGTGCCAGCAGCTCTGGACTAGCGGGGGGGCTTGGCACAGATACGCAGTATTTT
cdr3_aa: CASSSGLAGGLGTDTQYF

j_call: TRBJ1-6
v_call: TRBV30
clone_size: .
d_call: .
cdr3_nt: TGTGCCTGGAGTGTACCGGGCAGGGAAGGATCACCCCTCCACTTT
cdr3_aa: CAWSVPGREGSPLHF

j_call: TRBJ1-4
v_call: TRBV27
clone_size: .
d_call: .
cdr3_nt: TGTGCCAGCAGTCCCCGGGGGGCCGGAGAAAAACTGTTTTTT
cdr3_aa: CASSPRGAGEKLFF

j_call: TRBJ1-3
v_call: TRBV7-7
clone_size: .
d_call: .
cdr3_nt: TGTGCTAGCAGCCCCAGCTGGGATCCGGGAAACACCATATATTTT
cdr3_aa: CASSPSWDPGNTIYF

j_call: TRBJ1-1
v_call: TRBV12-3/TRBV12-4
clone_size: .
d_call: .
cdr3_nt: TGTGCCAGCAACCCCCGGGGGCAGGGGGAAGCTTTCTTT
cdr3_aa: CASNPRGQGEAFF

j_call: TRBJ1-6
v_call: TRBV5-1
clone_size: .
d_call: .
cdr3_nt: TGCGCCAGCAGTTTAACAAGACGGACCAATTCACCCCTCCACTTT
cdr3_aa: CASSLTRRTNSPLHF

j_call: TRBJ2-5
v_call: TRBV10-3
clone_size: .
d_call: .
cdr3_nt: TGTGCCACCAGATGGCAGGGGGGGCAAGAGACCCAGTACTTC
cdr3_aa: CATRWQGGQETQYF

j_call: TRBJ2-5
v_call: TRBV18
clone_size: once
d_call: .
cdr3_nt: TGTGCCAGCTCACCACCGGGCCAAGAGACCCAGTACTTC
cdr3_aa: CASSPPGQETQYF

j_call: TRBJ2-5
v_call: TRBV24-1
clone_size: .
d_call: TRBD1
cdr3_nt: TGTGCCACCAGTGATACGCCCTTGACAGGGAGAGAGACCCAGTACTTC
cdr3_aa: CATSDTPLTGRETQYF

j_call: TRBJ1-1
v_call: TRBV11-3
clone_size: .
d_call: .
cdr3_nt: TGTGCCAGCAGCTTAGAGAAGCACACTGAAGCTTTCTTT
cdr3_aa: CASSLEKHTEAFF

j_call: TRBJ2-1
v_call: TRBV28
clone_size: once
d_call: TRBD2
cdr3_nt: TGTGCCAGCAGAACCGGGACTAGCGGGTACAATGAGCAGTTCTTC
cdr3_aa: CASRTGTSGYNEQFF

j_call: TRBJ1-2
v_call: TRBV2
clone_size: .
d_call: .
cdr3_nt: TGTGCCAGCGCAGTGCAGGGATCCCATGGCTACACCTTC
cdr3_aa: CASAVQGSHGYTF

j_call: TRBJ1-6
v_call: TRBV19
clone_size: .
d_call: .
cdr3_nt: TGTGCCAGTAGTCTCCGCCTGGGGTCTAATTCACCCCTCCACTTT
cdr3_aa: CASSLRLGSNSPLHF

j_call: TRBJ2-4
v_call: TRBV7-9
clone_size: .
d_call: .
cdr3_nt: TGTGCCAGCAGCTTAGCAGGAGCCAAAAACATTCAGTACTTC
cdr3_aa: CASSLAGAKNIQYF

j_call: TRBJ1-5
v_call: TRBV15
clone_size: .
d_call: .
cdr3_nt: TGTGCCACCAGCAGAGAGCGGCAGGGAATGCCGCCCCAGCATTTT
cdr3_aa: CATSRERQGMPPQHF

j_call: TRBJ1-4
v_call: TRBV7-9
clone_size: .
d_call: .
cdr3_nt: TGTGCCAGCAGCCTTTCCGGAATCGGACTGTTTTTT
cdr3_aa: CASSLSGIGLFF

j_call: TRBJ2-1
v_call: TRBV28
clone_size: .
d_call: .
cdr3_nt: TGTGCCAGCAGTTTGGGTTTAGAGCAGTTCTTC
cdr3_aa: CASSLGLEQFF

j_call: TRBJ2-7
v_call: TRBV5-1
clone_size: .
d_call: TRBD2
cdr3_nt: TGCGCCAGCAGCTTGACTTTAGCGGGAGGGCCCCTCGTCGAGCAGTACTTC
cdr3_aa: CASSLTLAGGPLVEQYF

j_call: TRBJ2-1
v_call: TRBV2
clone_size: .
d_call: .
cdr3_nt: TGTGCCAGCACGGACAGAACCTCCGGGGTTGGCAATGAGCAGTTCTTC
cdr3_aa: CASTDRTSGVGNEQFF

j_call: TRBJ2-7
v_call: TRBV29-1
clone_size: .
d_call: .
cdr3_nt: TGCAGCGTTGAAGACGGGGGGCGGTACGAGCAGTACTTC
cdr3_aa: CSVEDGGRYEQYF

j_call: TRBJ2-5
v_call: TRBV30
clone_size: .
d_call: .
cdr3_nt: TGTGCCTGGAGTATAAAATCATGGTCTTCGCAAGAGACCCAGTACTTC
cdr3_aa: CAWSIKSWSSQETQYF

j_call: TRBJ2-3
v_call: TRBV28
clone_size: .
d_call: TRBD1
cdr3_nt: TGTGCCAGCAGTTCACCCGCCCTTGGGACAGGGGGGGGTCGCACAGATACGCAGTATTTT
cdr3_aa: CASSSPALGTGGGRTDTQYF

j_call: TRBJ2-7
v_call: TRBV24-1
clone_size: .
d_call: .
cdr3_nt: TGTGCCACTGAAAAGACAGGTTCCTACGAGCAGTACTTC
cdr3_aa: CATEKTGSYEQYF

j_call: TRBJ2-5
v_call: TRBV3-1/TRBV3-2
clone_size: .
d_call: TRBD2
cdr3_nt: TGTGCCAGCAGCCAAGTGTCGGGGGGACAAGAGACCCAGTACTTC
cdr3_aa: CASSQVSGGQETQYF

j_call: TRBJ2-5
v_call: TRBV6-6
clone_size: .
d_call: .
cdr3_nt: TGTGCCAGCCTGGGGCCTCAGGGAACCCAGTACTTC
cdr3_aa: CASLGPQGTQYF

j_call: TRBJ1-2
v_call: TRBV7-2
clone_size: .
d_call: .
cdr3_nt: TGTGCCAGCAGCTTAGGGTCCCCGGGTGGTGGCTACACCTTC
cdr3_aa: CASSLGSPGGGYTF

j_call: TRBJ2-1
v_call: TRBV19
clone_size: .
d_call: .
cdr3_nt: TGTGCCAGTAGTCGCGGGACTGGCTTTGAGGAGCAGTTCTTC
cdr3_aa: CASSRGTGFEEQFF

j_call: TRBJ1-2
v_call: TRBV6-5
clone_size: .
d_call: .
cdr3_nt: TGTGCCAGCAGTTACTCGGGCGGGGCAGGAAACTATGGCTACACCTTC
cdr3_aa: CASSYSGGAGNYGYTF

j_call: TRBJ1-2
v_call: TRBV7-9
clone_size: .
d_call: .
cdr3_nt: TGTGCCAGCACCCTGGGGGGTAGTTTGGATGGCTACACCTTC
cdr3_aa: CASTLGGSLDGYTF

j_call: TRBJ1-1
v_call: TRBV19
clone_size: .
d_call: .
cdr3_nt: TGTGCCAGTAGTATATATCGAAGGGAAGCTTTCTTT
cdr3_aa: CASSIYRREAFF

j_call: TRBJ2-5
v_call: TRBV6-1
clone_size: .
d_call: TRBD1
cdr3_nt: TGTGCCAGCAGTGAAGCAGGACAGGGAGAGGGGCAAGAGACCCAGTACTTC
cdr3_aa: CASSEAGQGEGQETQYF

j_call: TRBJ1-4
v_call: TRBV2
clone_size: .
d_call: .
cdr3_nt: TGTGCCAGCAGTCGCGGGAAGGGACTGTTTTTT
cdr3_aa: CASSRGKGLFF

j_call: TRBJ2-1
v_call: TRBV9
clone_size: .
d_call: TRBD1
cdr3_nt: TGTGCCAGCAGCGCCCGGGACAGGGTCTACAATGAGCAGTTCTTC
cdr3_aa: CASSARDRVYNEQFF

j_call: TRBJ1-1
v_call: TRBV6-5
clone_size: .
d_call: .
cdr3_nt: TGTGCCAGCAGTTACACCGGGGGGATGAACACTGAAGCTTTCTTT
cdr3_aa: CASSYTGGMNTEAFF